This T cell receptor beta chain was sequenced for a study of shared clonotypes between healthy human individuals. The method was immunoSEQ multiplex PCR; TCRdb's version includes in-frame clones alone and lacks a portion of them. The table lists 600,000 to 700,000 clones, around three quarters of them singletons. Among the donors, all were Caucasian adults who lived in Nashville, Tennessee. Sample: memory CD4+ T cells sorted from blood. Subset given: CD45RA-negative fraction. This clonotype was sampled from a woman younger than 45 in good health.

For the CDR3, the DNA is TGTGCCAGCAGTCGGGACAACCAAGAGACCCAGTACTTC. It yields the protein CASSRDNQETQYF. The V gene is TRBV7-2, the J gene TRBJ2-5, with D possibly matching TRBD1 (6 bases). CDR1 and CDR2 from the germline V gene are SGHTA and FQGNSA. There are 13 residues in the CDR3. The germline V and J ends were trimmed by 6 bases and 0 bases, with 8 bases remaining between them.